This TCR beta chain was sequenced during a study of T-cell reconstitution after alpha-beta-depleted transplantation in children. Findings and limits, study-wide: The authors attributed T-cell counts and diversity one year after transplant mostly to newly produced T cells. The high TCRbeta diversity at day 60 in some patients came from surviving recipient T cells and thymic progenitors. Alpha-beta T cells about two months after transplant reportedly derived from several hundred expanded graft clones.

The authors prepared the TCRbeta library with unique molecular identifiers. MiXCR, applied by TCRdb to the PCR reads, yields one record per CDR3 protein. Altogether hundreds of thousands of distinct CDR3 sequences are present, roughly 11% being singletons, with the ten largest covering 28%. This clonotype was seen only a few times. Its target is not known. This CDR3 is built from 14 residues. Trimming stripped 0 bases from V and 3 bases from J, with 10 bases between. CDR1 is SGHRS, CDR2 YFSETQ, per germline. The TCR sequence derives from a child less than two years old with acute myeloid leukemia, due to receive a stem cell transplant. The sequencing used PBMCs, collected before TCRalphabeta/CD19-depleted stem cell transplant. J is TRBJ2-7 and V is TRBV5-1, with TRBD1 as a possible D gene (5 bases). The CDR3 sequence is CASSLAGQLYEQYF. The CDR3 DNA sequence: TGCGCCAGCAGCTTGGCTGGACAACTCTACGAGCAGTACTTC.